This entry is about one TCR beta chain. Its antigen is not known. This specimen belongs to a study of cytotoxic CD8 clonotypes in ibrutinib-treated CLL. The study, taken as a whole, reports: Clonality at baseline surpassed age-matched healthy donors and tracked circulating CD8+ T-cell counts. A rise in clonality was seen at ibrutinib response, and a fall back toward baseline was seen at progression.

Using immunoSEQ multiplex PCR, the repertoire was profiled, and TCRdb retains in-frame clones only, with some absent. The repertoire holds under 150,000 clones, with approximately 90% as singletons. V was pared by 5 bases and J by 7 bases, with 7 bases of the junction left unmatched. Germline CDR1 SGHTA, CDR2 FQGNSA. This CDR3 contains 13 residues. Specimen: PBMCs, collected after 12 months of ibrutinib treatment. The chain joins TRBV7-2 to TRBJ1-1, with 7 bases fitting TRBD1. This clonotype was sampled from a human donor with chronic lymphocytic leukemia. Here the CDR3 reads CASSQRGRGEAFF. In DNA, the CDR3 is TGTGCCAGCAGCCAGAGGGGGCGCGGTGAAGCTTTCTTT.